Listed here are 26 T cell receptor beta chains from one sample, sequenced in a study of molecular identifiers for immune sequencing clone quantification. One entry per CDR3 protein results from TCRdb running MiXCR on the PCR reads. Counted here are approximately 500,000 distinct CDR3 sequences, roughly 26% occurring once; the ten biggest clones make up approximately 0.76%. Sequences were obtained from naive CD8+ T cells from blood, with Jurkat cell RNA spiked in. The subset was: FACS-sorted CD8+CD4-CCR7+CD45RA+ naive T cells. These receptors were taken from a human donor in good health. Some libraries in this study had Jurkat cell RNA spiked in.

This clonotype was counted a single time. Being one base from a much bigger clone, this may be a read error. The chain employs TRBV12-3 or TRBV12-4 and TRBJ1-5; 8 bases match TRBD1. After removal of 6 bases from V and 6 bases from J, the junction contained 7 bases not matched to a gene. The CDR3 runs to 14 residues. The CDR3 bases are TGTGCCAGCAGGTGGTCAGGGGGCGTTCAGCCCCAGCATTTT. Translation gives CASRWSGGVQPQHF.

With respect to this clonotype: This clone may be a read error of a much larger clone one base away. Since the CDR3 does not end with the conserved phenylalanine or tryptophan, this likely comes from a read error. The chain recombines TRBV29-1 with TRBJ2-3; 9 nucleotides match TRBD1. The CDR3 is 14 residues long. The germline CDR1 and CDR2 sequences are SQVTM and ANQGSEA. The ends lost 5 bases at V and 6 bases at J; junction bases unmatched: 9. The CDR3 DNA reads TGCAGCGTTACCGGGACAGGGTCGTCGGATACGCAGTATCTT. Encoded protein: CSVTGTGSSDTQYL.

The V and J genes are TRBV3-1 and TRBJ2-5; no clear D. The V end was cut by 1 base, the J end by 5 bases, with 23 bases between. This CDR3 is built from 18 residues. Germline V gene lookup returns CDR1 LGHDT and CDR2 YNNKEL (reference sequence). CDR3 DNA: TGTGCCAGCAGCCAAGTGCATTCGTCGGCCATGTCCTCGGAGACCCAGTACTTC. Translated, it gives CASSQVHSSAMSSETQYF.

As regards this clonotype: Because the CDR3 is missing its conserved closing phenylalanine or tryptophan, this is likely a read error. The chain is built from TRBV7-2 and TRBJ2-5, with 11 bases fitting TRBD2. V was pared by 3 bases and J by 2 bases, with 11 bases of the junction left unmatched. CDR1 is SGHTA and CDR2 is FQGNSA in the germline V gene. The CDR3 length is 18 residues. The CDR3 DNA is TGTGCCAGCAGCTTCGATAGCGGGGGGGTCTTACCGCAAGAGACCCAGTACGTG. Translating it yields CASSFDSGGVLPQETQYV.

As for this clonotype: Relative to the germline gene, one junction end is altered; a read error may explain this. The chain employs TRBV4-1 and TRBJ1-5; D is ambiguous. The CDR3 consists of 13 residues. Germline V CDR1 and CDR2: MGHRA, YSYEKL. CDR3 residues: CASSQGANPPPHF. CDR3 in DNA: TGCGCCAGCAGCCAAGGAGCGAATCCGCCCCCGCATTTT.

The chain couples TRBV27 to TRBJ2-7, with 8 bases lining up with TRBD1. Germline CDR1 MNHEY, CDR2 SMNVEV (reference sequence). This CDR3 is built from 19 residues. J was trimmed by 4 bases and V by 0 bases; bases with no gene match: 17. Written as DNA, the CDR3 is TGTGCCAGCAGTTTATCCCTTCCTTTGACAGGGGCATTTCGATACGAGCAGTACTTC. The encoded protein is CASSLSLPLTGAFRYEQYF.

This clonotype was picked up many times. The chain links TRBV9 to TRBJ1-4; D remains unclear. Germline V CDR1 and CDR2: SGDLS, YYNGEE. The CDR3 is made up of 14 amino acids. The germline V and J ends were trimmed by 0 bases and 5 bases, with 8 bases remaining between them. DNA of the CDR3: TGTGCCAGCAGCGTAGGGGGAGGAAATGAAAAACTGTTTTTT. Translating gives CASSVGGGNEKLFF.

This clonotype appeared a few times. V is TRBV7-2 and J is TRBJ2-3; D gene uncertain. Germline CDR1 and CDR2: SGHTA and FQGNSA. This CDR3 has 13 residues. The germline V and J ends were trimmed by 8 bases and 0 bases, with 9 bases remaining between them. CDR3 amino acids: CASLAESTDTQYF. CDR3 coding DNA: TGTGCCAGCTTGGCTGAAAGCACAGATACGCAGTATTTT.

The chain recombines TRBV12-3 or TRBV12-4 with TRBJ2-3; D possibly corresponds to TRBD1 (6 bases). This CDR3 comprises 15 residues. Trimming removed 5 bases at V and 4 bases at J, with 16 bases between. CDR3 DNA: TGTGCCAGCAGTCCTACGTGGGGGCCGCCAGATACGCAGTATTTT. Translated, it gives CASSPTWGPPDTQYF.

Here the CDR3 reads CASSQGTGFYTEAFF. The CDR3 DNA is TGCGCCAGCAGCCAAGGAACAGGGTTTTATACTGAAGCTTTCTTT. The genes are TRBV4-3 and TRBJ1-1; possible D gene TRBD1, 6 bases. The CDR3 runs 15 residues. The germline V and J ends were trimmed by 1 base and 5 bases, with 14 bases remaining between them. CDR1 and CDR2 (germline): LGHNA, YSLEER.

In its sample, this clonotype was seen a few times. The chain is built from TRBV7-9 and TRBJ2-5; perhaps TRBD1 as D (6 bases). The V and J ends lost 5 bases and 4 bases respectively, with 17 bases between them. CDR3 length: 15 amino acids. Germline V gene data show CDR1 as SEHNR and CDR2 as FQNEAQ (reference sequence). The CDR3 region is CASSVIGQGSETQYF. The CDR3 bases are TGTGCCAGCAGCGTAATCGGTCAGGGGTCAGAGACCCAGTACTTC.

Of note for this clonotype: This may be a read error: a much more frequent sequence differs by one nucleotide. The rearrangement links TRBV12-3 or TRBV12-4 to TRBJ1-1; D is possibly TRBD1 (5 bases). This CDR3 has 14 amino acids. V was cut by 6 bases and J by 3 bases, with 14 bases left in between. CDR3 sequence: CASSHDSMDTEAFF. The CDR3 DNA follows: TGTGCCAGCAGCCATGACAGCATGGACACTGAAGCTTTCTTT.

This clonotype has more than one count but fewer than ten. The chain recombines TRBV4-3 with TRBJ2-3; TRBD2 aligns across 13 bases. J gave up 1 base and V 0 bases, and 4 bases lay outside the gene matches. This CDR3 comprises 18 residues. Germline CDR1 and CDR2: LGHNA and YSLEER. CDR3 nucleotide sequence: TGCGCCAGCAGCCAAGATCGACTAGCGGGGGGCGGCACAGATACGCAGTATTTT. It translates to CASSQDRLAGGGTDTQYF.

The chain carries TRBV14 and TRBJ2-2; D may be TRBD2 (6 bases). Trimming took 3 bases from V and 1 from J, leaving 15 bases between them. There are 17 residues in the CDR3. Germline V gene data show CDR1 as SGHDN and CDR2 as FVKESK. DNA of the CDR3: TGTGCCAGCAGCCACAGGCCGGGGGTGTTGAACACCGGGGAGCTGTTTTTT. Translation gives CASSHRPGVLNTGELFF.

The chain combines TRBV12-5 with TRBJ1-4; D gene uncertain. Germline V CDR1 and CDR2: LGHNT, FRNRAP. Deletions cut 6 bases from V and 4 bases from J, with 12 bases between. There are 14 residues in the CDR3. The CDR3 protein is CASGLTQNNEKLFF. The CDR3 nucleotides are TGTGCTAGTGGCCTAACCCAGAATAATGAAAAACTGTTTTTT.

On this clonotype: With a much larger clone just one base away, this may be a read error. This chain links TRBV25-1 with TRBJ2-7, with no clear D. Germline assignment: CDR1 MGHDK and CDR2 SYGVNS. This CDR3 is 12 amino acids long. CDR3 amino acids: CAGSGHNDEQYF. The CDR3 bases are TGTGCCGGCAGTGGCCACAACGACGAGCAGTACTTC.

This clonotype was recorded a few times. This chain connects TRBV27 to TRBJ2-3; tentative D call: TRBD1 (6 bases). The CDR3 contains 14 residues. V lost 8 bases to trimming and J lost 7 bases, with 19 bases between them. From germline, CDR1 is MNHEY and CDR2 SMNVEV (reference sequence). This CDR3 is CASGADSKTNTQYF. Written as DNA, the CDR3 is TGTGCCAGCGGCGCGGACAGTAAGACTAATACGCAGTATTTT.

On this clonotype itself: Compared with germline, one end of the junction differs, possibly owing to a read error. The genes are TRBV5-5 and TRBJ2-2; 9 nucleotides align to TRBD1. The CDR3 contains 16 residues. Germline values: CDR1 SGHKS, CDR2 YYEKEE (reference sequence). Here the CDR3 reads CASSIRDRDYTGELVF. The CDR3 region has the DNA TGTGCCAGCAGCATCCGGGACAGGGACTACACCGGGGAGCTGGTTTTT. Full variable domain (missing parts from reference TRBV5-5 and TRBJ2-2): DAGVTQSPTHLIKTRGQQVTLRCSPISGHKSVSWYQQVLGQGPQFIFQYYEKEERGRGNFPDRFSARQFPNYSSELNVNALLLGDSALYLCASSIRDRDYTGELVFGEGSRLTVL.

In its sample, this clonotype was seen a few times. The chain uses TRBV30 and TRBJ2-7; 7 bases align to TRBD1. This CDR3 spans 15 amino acids. Germline V CDR1 and CDR2: GTSNPN, SVGIG (reference sequence). V was clipped by 0 bases and J by 2 bases; unmatched bases: 7. The CDR3, as DNA: TGTGCCTGGAGTGTACGTGGCAGGGGGACCTACGAGCAGTACTTC. Amino acids: CAWSVRGRGTYEQYF.

The chain combines TRBV29-1 with TRBJ2-7; D could derive from TRBD1 or TRBD2 (5 bases each). Germline CDR1 reads SQVTM; CDR2 reads ANQGSEA. The CDR3 sequence is 13 residues long. V lost 7 bases and J lost 3, with 16 bases in between. The CDR3 DNA reads as TGCAGCGCGCAAGGGACGCATAACTACGAGCAGTACTTC. Translating gives CSAQGTHNYEQYF.

This clonotype was detected ten times or more. The rearrangement uses TRBV30 and TRBJ1-5; no clear D gene. Germline V gives CDR1 GTSNPN, CDR2 SVGIG (reference sequence). The CDR3 consists of 16 residues. Trimming removed 3 bases from V and 1 base from J, with 16 bases in between. The CDR3 reads CAWSPQLGRSNQPQHF. CDR3 DNA sequence: TGTGCCTGGAGCCCTCAGTTGGGAAGAAGCAATCAGCCCCAGCATTTT.

Turning to this clonotype: It may be a read error: a sequence one base away is much more abundant. The chain links TRBV12-3 or TRBV12-4 to TRBJ2-7; 10 nucleotides agree with TRBD2. Trimming at V came to 1 base and at J to 0 bases, leaving 6 bases not matched to a gene. This CDR3 spans 17 amino acids. As DNA, the CDR3 is TGTGCCAGCAGTTTAGGAGGACTAGCGGTAGCCTCCTACGAGCAGTACTTC. Its protein product is CASSLGGLAVASYEQYF.

A note on this clonotype: Its ends do not fully match the called genes, so a read error is possible. J is TRBJ1-5 and V is TRBV27; weak D call: TRBD1 (5 bases). Germline assignment: CDR1 MNHEY and CDR2 SMNVEV (reference sequence). The CDR3 runs to 13 residues. The CDR3 here is CASSLSLGQPPHF. CDR3 DNA sequence: TGTGCCAGCAGTTTATCGCTGGGGCAGCCCCCGCATTTT.

This clonotype showed up many times. The V call is TRBV28, the J call TRBJ1-2; the D is unclear. The V end lost 2 bases, the J end lost 4 bases, and 11 bases lay between the germline ends. The CDR3 is 14 residues long. Germline-derived CDR1 and CDR2 are MDHEN and SYDVKM. The CDR3 DNA sequence: TGTGCCAGCAGTTTAGGCATCGTCGGCTATGGCTACACCTTC. As protein: CASSLGIVGYGYTF.

This clonotype occurred many times. The CDR3 DNA reads TGCGCCAGCAGCCTACCGGGACAGGGGAGCACTGAAGCTTTCTTT. This encodes CASSLPGQGSTEAFF. This sequence joins TRBV5-1 and TRBJ1-1; TRBD1 matches at 10 bases. Germline values: CDR1 SGHRS, CDR2 YFSETQ. V lost 4 bases, J lost 4 bases, and 7 bases stayed unmatched. The CDR3 is 15 residues long.

V gene TRBV3-1 combines with J gene TRBJ2-5; 7 nucleotides line up with TRBD2. CDR1 and CDR2 from the germline V gene are LGHDT and YNNKEL (reference sequence). V lost 1 base to trimming and J lost 4 bases; unmatched junction nucleotides: 9. The CDR3 loop spans 16 amino acids. This chain's CDR3 is CASSQVHGGVGETQYF. The CDR3 DNA is TGTGCCAGCAGCCAAGTTCATGGGGGGGTCGGAGAGACCCAGTACTTC.